This TCR beta chain was observed in a study of identical twins (dated by TCRdb to the mid-2010s). Describing the broader study: TCR alpha and beta repertoires from monozygotic twins, unrelated adults of various ages and cord blood were deep-sequenced to test whether fetal clonotypes persist. To rule out contamination, replicate twin experiments were performed at different times with different library preparation protocols.

Only healthy Caucasian donors were included. The twin cohort comprised three pairs of female monozygotic twins, all aged roughly 18 to 30 years. Peripheral blood mononuclear cells were the source from which RNA for the TCR libraries was isolated. Per the germline V gene, SQVTM is the CDR1 and ANQGSEA is the CDR2. Measured from the cysteine to the phenylalanine, the CDR3 is 15 residues long. The CDR3 DNA has 45 bases and is translated from base 1. V is pruned by 6 bases and J by 6 bases, leaving 12 bases of the junction without a gene match. What the authors observed across the whole study: Recombination models systematically underestimated out-of-frame TCR alpha sharing in monozygotic twins but agreed with sharing between unrelated individuals. Conclusions relied on cross-sectional statistical analysis, since the same donors could not be followed over many years. Zero-insertion analyses could be partly confounded by invariant T cells such as MAIT and iNKT, although diverse VJ usage argued against such confounding for most clonotypes. Compared with coincidental sharing between unrelated individuals, an excess of low generation-probability sequences was observed among out-of-frame TCR alpha sequences shared between twins. The excess sharing between twins in beta out-of-frame sequences was weaker because fewer shared sequences reduced the signal-to-noise ratio. Fewer insertions were carried by abundant cord blood beta clonotypes; a weaker similar trend was observed in young adult naive repertoires, while no such trend was observed in memory repertoires.

The library was prepared using 5' RACE. The sequencer listed for this sample is Illumina HiSeq 2000. Template switching added a universal primer binding site, and the final cDNA carried a unique molecular identifier that allowed TCR cDNA molecules to be counted accurately. Specific primers in the conserved constant-segment region were used to synthesize first-strand cDNA for the TCR alpha and beta chains. To control for contamination, each cDNA library was double barcoded with a SMART-Mk sample barcode plus Illumina barcodes. TruSeq adapter sequences and Illumina sample barcodes were added in two successive PCR steps. The Illumina HiSeq platform was used with custom primers to sequence TCR alpha and beta cDNA libraries. Under the source paper's analysis protocol: Unique molecular identifiers were extracted from raw reads with MiGEC, and CDR3 positions were determined with MiXCR. For each individual, recombination models were inferred using an EM algorithm with the repgenHMM and IGoR tools. The tcR package in R was used for shared clonotype analysis, with sharing normalized by the product of cloneset sizes. Out-of-frame nonproductive sequences were analyzed to study raw recombination free of thymic and clonal selection effects. The public reads were reprocessed in TCRdb via fastp at Q25 and MiXCR, keeping in-frame beta chains. CDR3 protein duplicates are merged, each entry listing the most common genes and DNA. TCRdb, not the original authors, processed these V and J calls. In this sample the table shows about 920,000 distinct CDR3 sequences, roughly an eighth of which occur a single time. About 1.5% of the sample is in the top ten clones.

This clonotype was seen many times. The antigen it recognizes is unknown. No clone much larger than this one lies a single base away; base qualities are absent. A further study also used this sample, focusing on yellow fever vaccine responses in identical twins. The second study's paper adds: The T cell response to vaccination in identical twins was reported by the authors to appear partly convergent and partly personalized. In identical twins, the study followed T cell clones that responded to the vaccine with precision.

The specimen sequenced was PBMCs. This TCR was recovered from a young woman in good health. The chain is assembled from TRBV29-1 and TRBJ2-7; 12 middle bases align to TRBD2. For the CDR3, the sequence is CSVAKMTSGSSEQYF. The nucleotides are TGCAGCGTCGCAAAAATGACTAGCGGGAGCTCCGAGCAGTACTTC.